A selection of T cell receptor beta chains follows, all from one sample in a study of blood T cells in healthy people across ages. One entry per CDR3 protein results from TCRdb running MiXCR on the 5' RACE reads. The table lists about 1 million distinct CDR3 sequences, 40% to 55% of them singletons, with about 19% in the top ten. Sequencing was done on a sample of blood. These receptors were collected from a woman aged 55-69 years in good health. CDR3s include the opening cysteine and the closing phenylalanine or tryptophan. The order of the fields is J gene, V gene, CDR3 length, CDR3 protein.

j_gene: TRBJ2-1; v_gene: TRBV7-2; len: 17; CDR3aa: CASSLARGGRKYNEQFF
j_gene: TRBJ2-1; v_gene: TRBV2; len: 15; CDR3aa: CASSENRALRNEQFF
j_gene: TRBJ2-5; v_gene: TRBV6-1; len: 15; CDR3aa: CASRKRGGSQETQYF
j_gene: TRBJ2-1; v_gene: TRBV3-1; len: 17; CDR3aa: CASSQGASEGSYNEQFF
j_gene: TRBJ2-3; v_gene: TRBV20-1; len: 16; CDR3aa: CSAYTSGRSGTDTQYF
j_gene: TRBJ2-7; v_gene: TRBV28; len: 18; CDR3aa: CASSFPLPTSGDSYEQYF
j_gene: TRBJ2-3; v_gene: TRBV20-1; len: 15; CDR3aa: CSARAGGYGTDTQYF
j_gene: TRBJ1-1; v_gene: TRBV6-6; len: 12; CDR3aa: CASTDDREGAFF
j_gene: TRBJ1-2; v_gene: TRBV28; len: 13; CDR3aa: CASSFDTNYGYTF
j_gene: TRBJ2-1; v_gene: TRBV15; len: 19; CDR3aa: CATSRGLAGGMPQDNEQFF
j_gene: TRBJ2-1; v_gene: TRBV5-1; len: 11; CDR3aa: CASSGNREQFF
j_gene: TRBJ2-1; v_gene: TRBV7-9; len: 17; CDR3aa: CASSTSRQGVSYNEQFF
j_gene: TRBJ2-7; v_gene: TRBV7-2; len: 15; CDR3aa: CASKKSRDRTYEQYF
j_gene: TRBJ2-3; v_gene: TRBV29-1; len: 14; CDR3aa: CSPPTGGKKDTQYF
j_gene: TRBJ2-4; v_gene: TRBV4-2; len: 16; CDR3aa: CASSPGTGLAKNIQYF
j_gene: TRBJ2-5; v_gene: TRBV6-5; len: 14; CDR3aa: CASSYSKGLASQYF
j_gene: TRBJ2-1; v_gene: TRBV6-5; len: 14; CDR3aa: CASSYREGPDEQFF
j_gene: TRBJ2-7; v_gene: TRBV27; len: 15; CDR3aa: CASRPTGGISYEQYF
j_gene: TRBJ2-3; v_gene: TRBV5-1; len: 15; CDR3aa: CASSSAGGSTDTQYF
j_gene: TRBJ2-6; v_gene: TRBV6-2/TRBV6-3; len: 13; CDR3aa: CASSYSGADVLTF
j_gene: TRBJ2-3; v_gene: TRBV6-1; len: 17; CDR3aa: CASSPVDTGAGTDTQYF
j_gene: TRBJ2-4; v_gene: TRBV6-2/TRBV6-3; len: 13; CDR3aa: CASSTRGLGWQYF
j_gene: TRBJ2-5; v_gene: TRBV24-1; len: 17; CDR3aa: CATSDTQGLTVGETQYF
j_gene: TRBJ1-4; v_gene: TRBV30; len: 13; CDR3aa: CAWGGQENEKLFF
j_gene: TRBJ2-7; v_gene: TRBV27; len: 14; CDR3aa: CASRPPGLFDEQYF
j_gene: TRBJ1-2; v_gene: TRBV27; len: 15; CDR3aa: CASSPRTGRIDGYTF
j_gene: TRBJ1-2; v_gene: TRBV3-1; len: 13; CDR3aa: CASSPDRTYGYTF
j_gene: TRBJ2-3; v_gene: TRBV5-1; len: 16; CDR3aa: CASSLETSGPTDTQYF
j_gene: TRBJ2-1; v_gene: TRBV13; len: 14; CDR3aa: CASSPTGFSYEQFF
j_gene: TRBJ1-2; v_gene: TRBV11-2; len: 14; CDR3aa: CASSLEGGDYGYTF